This T cell receptor beta chain was sequenced for a study of T cell repertoires in cytomegalovirus infection. Study information: Well-studied HLA-B-restricted epitopes and recently identified HLA-C-restricted epitopes of CMV were both used in the study. Public signatures in TCR beta pointed to CMV infection and matching HLA type.

TCRdb used MiXCR to reprocess the reads, holding one entry per CDR3 protein. Here the sample spans hundreds of thousands of distinct CDR3 sequences, more than 40% being singletons. In regard to this clonotype: Its antigen remains unidentified.

The CDR3 extends over 13 amino acids. V was clipped by 0 bases and J by 9 bases, with 6 bases between them. CDR1 and CDR2 (germline): LGHNA, YNFKEQ. General study results and limits: Summed public TCR beta family frequency identified CMV carriers bearing the relevant HLA. In two of eight donors, the top clonotype was HLA-C-restricted CMV-specific.

The clonotype comes from a human donor in good health (CMV status not recorded). Some clones in this sample may be carry-over from other donors' samples. The starting material was cultured PBMCs, obtained from culture after CMV antigen stimulation. The V and J genes are TRBV4-2 and TRBJ1-6; D gene uncertain. This CDR3 is CASSQDLGSPLHF. The CDR3 nucleotides read TGTGCCAGCAGCCAAGATCTAGGTTCACCCCTCCACTTT.